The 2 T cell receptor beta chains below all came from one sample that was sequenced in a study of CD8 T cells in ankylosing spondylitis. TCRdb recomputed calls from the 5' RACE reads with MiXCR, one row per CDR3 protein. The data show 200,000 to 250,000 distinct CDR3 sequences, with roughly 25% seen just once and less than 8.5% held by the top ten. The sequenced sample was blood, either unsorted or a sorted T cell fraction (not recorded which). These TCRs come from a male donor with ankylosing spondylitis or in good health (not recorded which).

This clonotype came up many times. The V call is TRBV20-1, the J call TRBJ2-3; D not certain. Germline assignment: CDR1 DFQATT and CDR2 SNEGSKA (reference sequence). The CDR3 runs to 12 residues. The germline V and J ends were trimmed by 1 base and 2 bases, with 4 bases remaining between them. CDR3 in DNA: TGCAGTGCTAGAGGGAACACAGATACGCAGTATTTT. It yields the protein CSARGNTDTQYF.

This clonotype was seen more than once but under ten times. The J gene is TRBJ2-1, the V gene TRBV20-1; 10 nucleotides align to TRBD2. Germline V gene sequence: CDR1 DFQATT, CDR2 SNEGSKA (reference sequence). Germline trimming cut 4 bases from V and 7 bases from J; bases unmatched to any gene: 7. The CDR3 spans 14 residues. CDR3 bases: TGCAGTGCTATGGTTAGCGGGAGGAGGAATGAGCAGTTCTTC. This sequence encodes CSAMVSGRRNEQFF.